This T cell receptor (beta chain) came from a study of CD8+ T cells in alopecia areata. Cutaneous lymph nodes were pooled and cells sorted by CD4, CD8alpha, NKG2D, NKG2ACE and more. cDNA prepared by RNA extraction and subsequent reverse transcription served as the template for sequencing. Data came from immunoSEQ multiplex PCR; TCRdb stores just in-frame clones and leaves some out. Observed in the sample are around 290,000 clones, none of them singletons. About this clone: Gene names and germline match the mouse. The sequence runs out 4 residues before the end of the CDR3; the remainder is reconstructed from the germline J gene. The sample has other DNA sequences that encode this CDR3 too.

The CDR3 spans 12 residues. CDR1 FNHDT and CDR2 SITEND come from the germline V gene (reference sequence). V lost 5 bases, J lost 1 base, and 7 bases lay in between. J is TRBJ2-7 and V is TRBV19; maybe TRBD1 (6 bases). Sequences were obtained from CD4+ T cells sorted from a lymph node. This TCR was recovered from a C3H/HeJ mouse with alopecia areata. As its MHC haplotype, the strain has H2-k. CDR3 loop: CASSGTSYEQYF. The sequenced CDR3 bases are TGTGCCAGCAGCGGGACATCCTAT.